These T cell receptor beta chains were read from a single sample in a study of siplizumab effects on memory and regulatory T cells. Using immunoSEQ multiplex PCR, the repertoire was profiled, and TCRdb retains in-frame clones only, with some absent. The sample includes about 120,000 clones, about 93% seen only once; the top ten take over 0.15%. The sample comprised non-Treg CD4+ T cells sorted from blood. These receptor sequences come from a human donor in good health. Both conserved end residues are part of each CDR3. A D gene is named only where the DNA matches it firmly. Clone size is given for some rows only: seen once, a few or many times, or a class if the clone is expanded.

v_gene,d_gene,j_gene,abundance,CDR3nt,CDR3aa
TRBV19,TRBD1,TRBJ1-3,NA,TGTGCCAGTAGGGTGGACAGGGCTGGAAACACCATATATTTT,CASRVDRAGNTIYF
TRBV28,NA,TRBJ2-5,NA,TGTGCCAGCAGTACGGCGGGGGCCCAAGAGACCCAGTACTTC,CASSTAGAQETQYF
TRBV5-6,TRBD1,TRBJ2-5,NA,TGTGCCAGCCGGTGGGGACAGGGGAGGGCGGAGACCCAGTACTTC,CASRWGQGRAETQYF
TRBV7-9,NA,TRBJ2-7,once,TGTGCCAGCAGCACACGCAGGGAAAACTCCTACGAGCAGTACTTC,CASSTRRENSYEQYF
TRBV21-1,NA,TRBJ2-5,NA,TGTGCCAGCAGCAAAGTCTGTTCCGGGACTCGATCGGCAGGGACCCAGTACTTC,CASSKVCSGTRSAGTQYF
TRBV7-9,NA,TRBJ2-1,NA,TGTGCCAGCAGCTCGCAGCGTACGGGGGACAATGAGCAGTTCTTC,CASSSQRTGDNEQFF
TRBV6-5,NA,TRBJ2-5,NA,TGTGCCAGCAGTTGGGGCGGCTCCCAAGAGACCCAGTACTTC,CASSWGGSQETQYF
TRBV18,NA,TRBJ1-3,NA,TGTGCCAGCTCCCCAGGCGATTTGGGCTCTGGAAACACCATATATTTT,CASSPGDLGSGNTIYF
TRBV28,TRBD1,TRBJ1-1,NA,TGTGCCAGCACCCTCCTCGGACGTTGGGGACAGGGGACCATGAACACTGAAGCTTTCTTT,CASTLLGRWGQGTMNTEAFF
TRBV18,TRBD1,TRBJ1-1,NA,TGTGCCAGCTCACCATGGGACAGGGGGGTCAACACTGAAGCTTTCTTT,CASSPWDRGVNTEAFF
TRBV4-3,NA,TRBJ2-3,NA,TGCGCCAGCAGCCAAGAAGCTCAGCGCACAGATACGCAGTATTTT,CASSQEAQRTDTQYF
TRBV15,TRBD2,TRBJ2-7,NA,TGTGCCACCAGCAGAGATCTAACTAGCGTAACTTACGAGCAGTACTTC,CATSRDLTSVTYEQYF
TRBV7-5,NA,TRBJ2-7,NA,TGTGTCAGAAGCTTAGTCGACTACGAGCAGTACTTC,CVRSLVDYEQYF
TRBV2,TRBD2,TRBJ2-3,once,TGTGCCAGCAAAGGTAGCGGGGGGTCCACAGATACGCAGTATTTT,CASKGSGGSTDTQYF
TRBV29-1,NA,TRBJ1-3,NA,TGCAGCGTTGAACAGGGTATTCCTGGAAACACCATATATTTT,CSVEQGIPGNTIYF
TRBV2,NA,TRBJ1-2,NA,TGTGCCAGCAGTGAAGCGCGGAGTAACTATGGCTACACCTTC,CASSEARSNYGYTF
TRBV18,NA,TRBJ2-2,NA,TGTGCCAGCTCACCACCTGGAGTTACCGGGGAGCTGTTTTTT,CASSPPGVTGELFF
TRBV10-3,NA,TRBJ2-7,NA,TGTGCCATCAGTGCGGGGCCCGGATACGAGCAGTACTTC,CAISAGPGYEQYF
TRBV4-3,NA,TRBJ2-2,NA,TGCGCCAGCAGCCAGGCAGAGGGCGGGGAGCTGTTTTTT,CASSQAEGGELFF
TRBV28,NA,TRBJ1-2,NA,TGTGCCAGCAGTAATTTCTATGGCTACACCTTC,CASSNFYGYTF
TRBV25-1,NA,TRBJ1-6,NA,TGTGCCAGCAGTGAATGGGCGGGAGATTCACCCCTCCACTTT,CASSEWAGDSPLHF
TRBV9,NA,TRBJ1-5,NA,TGTGCCAGCAGCGTAGCCCCCACAGAGCCCCAGCATTTT,CASSVAPTEPQHF
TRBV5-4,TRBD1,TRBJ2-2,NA,TGTGCCAGCAGCCCTGACACAGGGGCCGGGGAGCTGTTTTTT,CASSPDTGAGELFF
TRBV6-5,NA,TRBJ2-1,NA,TGTGCCAGCAGCCAGGGGGGACTAGGGATTAATGAGCAGTTCTTC,CASSQGGLGINEQFF
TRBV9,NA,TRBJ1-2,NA,TGTGCCAGCAGCGTGGGGGGCGCGAATGGCTACACCTTC,CASSVGGANGYTF
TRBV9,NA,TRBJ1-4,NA,TGTGCCAGCAGCCCCCGGGCCTTTAATGAAAAACTGTTTTTT,CASSPRAFNEKLFF
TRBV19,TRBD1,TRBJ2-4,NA,TGTGCCAGTAGTTGGGGACAGAATGCCGCTCTAGCCAAAAACATTCAGTACTTC,CASSWGQNAALAKNIQYF
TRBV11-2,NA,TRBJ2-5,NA,TGTGCCAGCAGCTTAGGGCTCGTACGGGAGACCCAGTACTTC,CASSLGLVRETQYF
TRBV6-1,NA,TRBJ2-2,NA,TGTGCCAGCAGTGATACAGGGTACACCGGGGAGCTGTTTTTT,CASSDTGYTGELFF
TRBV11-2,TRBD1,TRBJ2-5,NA,TGTGCCAGCAGCCCTAACAGGGGGCTGGAGACCCAGTACTTC,CASSPNRGLETQYF
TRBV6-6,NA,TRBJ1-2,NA,TGTGCCAGCAGTGCAGACCGGGCCCCTTATGGCTACACCTTC,CASSADRAPYGYTF
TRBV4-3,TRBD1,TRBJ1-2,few,TGCGCCAGCAGTGGGACAGGGGGCAACTATGGCTACACCTTC,CASSGTGGNYGYTF
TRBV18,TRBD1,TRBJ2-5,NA,TGTGCCAGCTCACGAGCGACAGGGCAAGAGACCCAGTACTTC,CASSRATGQETQYF
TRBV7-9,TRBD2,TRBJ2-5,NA,TGTGCCAGCAGCTTACTGAGCGGGGACCCCGTGGGAGAGACCCAGTACTTC,CASSLLSGDPVGETQYF
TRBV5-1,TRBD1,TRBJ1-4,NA,TGCGCCAGCAGCTCGGCAGGGGGAAGTTGGGAAAAACTGTTTTTT,CASSSAGGSWEKLFF
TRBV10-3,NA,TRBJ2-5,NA,TGTGCCACCTCGAGCGGATTAGAGACCCAGTACTTC,CATSSGLETQYF
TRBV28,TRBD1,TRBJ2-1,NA,TGTGCCAGCGGGGACAGAAACTACAATGAGCAGTTCTTC,CASGDRNYNEQFF
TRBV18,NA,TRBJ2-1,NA,TGTGCCAGCTCACAAAGGCAACCCCATGAGCAGTTCTTC,CASSQRQPHEQFF
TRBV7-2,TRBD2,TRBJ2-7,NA,TGTGCCAGCAGCTTGGGGCGGGGGGCTACCTACGAGCAGTACTTC,CASSLGRGATYEQYF
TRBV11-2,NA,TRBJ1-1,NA,TGTGCCAGCAGCTTAACGGAATCCAACACTGAAGCTTTCTTT,CASSLTESNTEAFF
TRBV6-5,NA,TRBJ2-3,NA,TGTGCCAGCTGGACCGGGGTGCCAGATACGCAGTATTTT,CASWTGVPDTQYF
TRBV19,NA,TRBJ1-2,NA,TGTGCCAGTAGTATAGGTTCACGTTATGGCTACACCTTC,CASSIGSRYGYTF
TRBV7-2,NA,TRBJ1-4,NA,TGTGCCAGCAGCTATAGGGCCGTTACTAATGAAAAACTGTTTTTT,CASSYRAVTNEKLFF